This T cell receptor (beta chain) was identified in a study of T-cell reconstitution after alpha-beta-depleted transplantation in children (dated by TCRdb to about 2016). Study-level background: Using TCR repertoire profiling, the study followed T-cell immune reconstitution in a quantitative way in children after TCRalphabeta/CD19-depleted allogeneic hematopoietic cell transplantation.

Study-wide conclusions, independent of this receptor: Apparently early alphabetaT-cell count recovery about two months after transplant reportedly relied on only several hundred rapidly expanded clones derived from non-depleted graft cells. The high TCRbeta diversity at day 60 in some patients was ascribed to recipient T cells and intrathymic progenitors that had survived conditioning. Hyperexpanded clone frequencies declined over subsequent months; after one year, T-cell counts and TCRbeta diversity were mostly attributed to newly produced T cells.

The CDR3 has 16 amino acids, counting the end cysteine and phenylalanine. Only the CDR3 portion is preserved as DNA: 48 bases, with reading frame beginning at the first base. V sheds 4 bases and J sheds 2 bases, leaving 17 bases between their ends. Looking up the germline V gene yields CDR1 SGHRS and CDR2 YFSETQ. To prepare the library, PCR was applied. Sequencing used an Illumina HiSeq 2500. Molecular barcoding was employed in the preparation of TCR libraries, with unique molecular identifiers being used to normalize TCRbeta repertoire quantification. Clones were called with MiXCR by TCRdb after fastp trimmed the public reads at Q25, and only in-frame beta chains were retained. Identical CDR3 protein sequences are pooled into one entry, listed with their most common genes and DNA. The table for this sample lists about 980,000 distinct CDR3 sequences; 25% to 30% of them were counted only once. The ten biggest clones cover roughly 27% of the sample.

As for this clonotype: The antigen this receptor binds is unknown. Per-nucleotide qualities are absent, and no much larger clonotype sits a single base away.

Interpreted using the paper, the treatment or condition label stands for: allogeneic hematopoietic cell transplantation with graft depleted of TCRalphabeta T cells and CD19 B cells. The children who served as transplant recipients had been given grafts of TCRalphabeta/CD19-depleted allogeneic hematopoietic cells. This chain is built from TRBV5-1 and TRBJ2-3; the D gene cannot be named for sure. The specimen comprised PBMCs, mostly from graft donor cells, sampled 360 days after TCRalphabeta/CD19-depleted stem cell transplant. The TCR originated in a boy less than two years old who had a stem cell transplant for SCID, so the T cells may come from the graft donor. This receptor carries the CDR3 CASSPGRSSLTDTQYF. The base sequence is TGCGCCAGCAGCCCCGGCAGAAGTAGCCTCACAGATACGCAGTATTTT.